Sequencing of this T cell receptor beta chain was carried out in a study of T cells in Graves' hyperthyroidism and ophthalmopathy. This clonotype appeared a few times. Authors of the study amplified TCR beta CDR3 regions from RNA transcripts. The TCR CDR3 first-round RT-PCR relied on the HTBI primer set. TCRdb reanalysed the multiplex PCR reads using MiXCR and keeps one entry per CDR3 protein. Here the sample spans around 400,000 distinct CDR3 sequences, roughly 15% being singletons. The material sequenced was blood. This clonotype was obtained from a woman aged 55-69 years with Graves' ophthalmopathy.

The CDR3 bases are TGTGCCAGCAGCCAACACGACAGGGCGTCCGGAAGGGCCAACATTCAGTACTTC. Residues: CASSQHDRASGRANIQYF. V and J are TRBV3-1 and TRBJ2-4, with 7 positions matching TRBD1. Germline CDR1 LGHDT, CDR2 YNNKEL (reference sequence). This CDR3 is built from 18 residues. Unmatched junction bases numbered 17, after V lost 2 bases and J lost 7 bases.